This entry features one T cell receptor (beta chain) sequence. The antigen is not known. Sequencing was performed with immunoSEQ multiplex PCR; in TCRdb, only in-frame clones are kept and a portion is missing. The sample has some 100,000 clones; 80% to 90% are singletons. This record comes from a study of T cell responses to AZD1222 COVID-19 vaccine. Findings and limits, study-wide: Donors in the cohort were predominantly white British and more often female, and clonal diversity was possibly underestimated.

This CDR3 contains 14 residues. The trim removed 4 bases at V and 5 bases at J, leaving 5 bases unmatched. Germline loops: CDR1 MDHEN, CDR2 SYDVKM. The sample here was peripheral blood, taken on day 0 of AZD1222 vaccination. This clonotype was sampled from an adult in good health. The rearrangement joins TRBV28 to TRBJ1-2, with 9 bases lining up with TRBD1. The CDR3 sequence is CASSSGQGRYGYTF. The CDR3 DNA reads TGTGCCAGCAGTTCGGGACAGGGAAGGTATGGCTACACCTTC.